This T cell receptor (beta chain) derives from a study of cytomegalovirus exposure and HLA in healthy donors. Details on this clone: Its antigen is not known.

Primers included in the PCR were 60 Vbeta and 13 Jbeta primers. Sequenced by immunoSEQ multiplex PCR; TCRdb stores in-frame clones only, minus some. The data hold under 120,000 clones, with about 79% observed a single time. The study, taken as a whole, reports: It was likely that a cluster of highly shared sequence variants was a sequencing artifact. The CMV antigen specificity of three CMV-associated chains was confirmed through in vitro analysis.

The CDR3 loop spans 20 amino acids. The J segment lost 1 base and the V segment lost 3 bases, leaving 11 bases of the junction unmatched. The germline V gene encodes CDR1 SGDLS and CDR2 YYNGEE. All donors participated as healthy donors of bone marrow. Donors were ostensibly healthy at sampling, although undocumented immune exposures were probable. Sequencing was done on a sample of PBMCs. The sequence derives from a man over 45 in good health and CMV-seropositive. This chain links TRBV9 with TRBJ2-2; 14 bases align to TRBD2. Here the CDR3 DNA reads TGTGCCAGCAGCGCGAGGACCGGGACTAGCGGGAGAGGGAACACCGGGGAGCTGTTTTTT. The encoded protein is CASSARTGTSGRGNTGELFF.